This T cell receptor (beta chain) comes out of a study of cytomegalovirus exposure and HLA in healthy donors. Both 60 Vbeta primers and 13 Jbeta primers went into the PCR. Profiling relied on immunoSEQ multiplex PCR, and the TCRdb table lists in-frame clones only, not all of them. The sample comprises more than 100,000 clones, over 65% of which are singletons, and about 8.3% rests with the top ten. Regarding this clone: Its antigen is undetermined.

The study, taken as a whole, reports: Sequencing artifact likely explains a cluster of highly shared sequence variants.

The sequenced sample was PBMCs. The clonotype comes from a woman in her 40s in good health and CMV-seropositive.

CDR3 loop: CASSTGVGGFSGANVLTF. As DNA, the CDR3 is TGTGCCAGCAGTACGGGGGTGGGGGGTTTCTCTGGGGCCAACGTCCTGACTTTC. The V call is TRBV28, the J call TRBJ2-6, with D perhaps TRBD2 (6 bases). Germline CDR1 is MDHEN and CDR2 is SYDVKM. With 5 bases removed from V and 0 bases from J, the gap between germline ends came to 17 bases. This CDR3 is 18 amino acids long.